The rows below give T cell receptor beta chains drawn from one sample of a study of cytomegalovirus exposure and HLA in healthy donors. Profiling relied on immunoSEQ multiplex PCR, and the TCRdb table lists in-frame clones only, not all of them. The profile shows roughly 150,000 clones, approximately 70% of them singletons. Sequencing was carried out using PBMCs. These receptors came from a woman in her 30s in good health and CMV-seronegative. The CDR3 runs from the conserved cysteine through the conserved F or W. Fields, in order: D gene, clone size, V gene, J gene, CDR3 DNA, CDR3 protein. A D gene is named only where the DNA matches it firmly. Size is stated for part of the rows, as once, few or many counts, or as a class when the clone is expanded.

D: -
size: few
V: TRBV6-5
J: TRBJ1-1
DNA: TGTGCCAGCACCCCTACCTCGGGTGAAGCTTTCTTT
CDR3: CASTPTSGEAFF

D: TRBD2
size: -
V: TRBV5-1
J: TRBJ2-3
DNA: TGCGCCAGCAACTTAGCGGGGCCAGACGCGCAGTATTTT
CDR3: CASNLAGPDAQYF

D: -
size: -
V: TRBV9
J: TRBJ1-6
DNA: TGTGCCAGCAGCGTACTTTCACAGGAGAATTCACCCCTCCACTTT
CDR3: CASSVLSQENSPLHF

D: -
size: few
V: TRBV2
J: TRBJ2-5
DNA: TGTGCCAGCAGCGAGAATCAAGAGACCCAGTACTTC
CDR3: CASSENQETQYF

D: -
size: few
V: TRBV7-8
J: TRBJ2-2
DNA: TGTGCCAGCAGCTTCAACTTCGCGAACACCGGGGAGCTGTTTTTT
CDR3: CASSFNFANTGELFF

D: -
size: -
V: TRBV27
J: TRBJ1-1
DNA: TGTGCCAGCAGTTTATCGACAGGTTTGAACACTGAAGCTTTCTTT
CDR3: CASSLSTGLNTEAFF

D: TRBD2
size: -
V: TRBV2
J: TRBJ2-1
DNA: TGTGCCAGCAATGGCGGGAGTTTTAACAATGAGCAGTTCTTC
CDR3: CASNGGSFNNEQFF

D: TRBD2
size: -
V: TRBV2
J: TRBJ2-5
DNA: TGTGCCAGCAGTGAATCTAGCGGGAGGGCTAGAGAGACCCAGTACTTC
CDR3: CASSESSGRARETQYF

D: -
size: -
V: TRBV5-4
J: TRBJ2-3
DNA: TGTGCCAGCAGCTTGGGGACTAGCACAGATACGCAGTATTTT
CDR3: CASSLGTSTDTQYF

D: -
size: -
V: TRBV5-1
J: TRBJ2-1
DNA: TGCGCCAGCAGCTTGATGGGGGCCCCTCTGGATGAGCAGTTCTTC
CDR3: CASSLMGAPLDEQFF